This is a list of T cell receptor beta chains from one sample in a study of cytomegalovirus exposure and HLA in healthy donors. The method was immunoSEQ multiplex PCR; TCRdb's version includes in-frame clones alone and lacks a portion of them. The sample has around 140,000 clones, around 73% seen once. The sample taken for sequencing was PBMCs. The receptors were gathered from a female donor in good health and CMV-seronegative. CDR3s include the opening cysteine and the closing phenylalanine or tryptophan. The order of the fields is J gene, CDR3 length, V gene, D gene, clone size, CDR3 DNA, CDR3 protein. The D gene is left open where the match is weak. Only some rows state a clone size, as once, few, many or a class for expanded clones.

>TRBJ2-7|15|TRBV9|-|-
TGTGCCAGCAGCTCCGAGGCTAGCGCTTACTACGAGCAGTACTTC
CASSSEASAYYEQYF
>TRBJ2-2|19|TRBV15|TRBD1|-
TGTGCCACCAGCAGAGACCGTTGGGACAGGGAATTGATTACCGGGGAGCTGTTTTTT
CATSRDRWDRELITGELFF
>TRBJ2-7|17|TRBV15|TRBD2|-
TGTGCCACCAGCAGAGATCTCGGGGGGTCGAGCTCCTACGAGCAGTACTTC
CATSRDLGGSSSYEQYF
>TRBJ2-1|15|TRBV5-4|-|-
TGTGCCAGCAGCTTGGATCAGCCGGGGTACGGAGAGCAGTTCTTC
CASSLDQPGYGEQFF
>TRBJ2-3|13|TRBV29-1|TRBD1|-
TGCAGCGATACGGGCAGGGGGACAGATACGCAGTATTTT
CSDTGRGTDTQYF
>TRBJ1-1|12|TRBV2|TRBD1|few
TGTGCCAGCCGTATTGATGGGACAGAGGCTTTCTTT
CASRIDGTEAFF
>TRBJ2-2|15|TRBV28|TRBD1|once
TGTGCCAGCAGCCTCCACCCACAGGGGGCCGGGGAGCTGTTTTTT
CASSLHPQGAGELFF
>TRBJ1-5|15|TRBV6-5|-|-
TGTGCCAGCAGTTACTCGGGGGGGACCAATCAGCCCCAGCATTTT
CASSYSGGTNQPQHF
>TRBJ1-3|16|TRBV6-5|TRBD1|once
TGTGCCAGCAGTTGGGACAGGCCCTTGGATGGAAACACCATATATTTT
CASSWDRPLDGNTIYF
>TRBJ1-6|16|TRBV18|-|-
TGTGCCAGCTCACCGGATCCCGCCCCGGGGGTTTCACCCCTCCACTTT
CASSPDPAPGVSPLHF
>TRBJ2-5|15|TRBV2|TRBD1|-
TGTGCCAGCATCCTAGGACAGGGGGCAGAAGAGACCCAGTACTTC
CASILGQGAEETQYF
>TRBJ2-7|18|TRBV2|TRBD2|-
TGTGCCAGCAGTGGCAGCGGGACTAGCGGGCCTAATAGAAGCGAGCAGTACTTC
CASSGSGTSGPNRSEQYF
>TRBJ2-7|16|TRBV9|-|-
TGTGCCAGCATCCTAAAAAATCGACAGATCTTATACGAGCAGTACTTC
CASILKNRQILYEQYF
>TRBJ2-7|14|TRBV27|TRBD1|-
TGTGCCAGCAGGGTCGGACAGGGGATCCACGAGCAGTACTTC
CASRVGQGIHEQYF
>TRBJ1-1|15|TRBV18|TRBD1|-
TGTGCCAGCTCACCCGGGACAGGGTCGGACACTGAAGCTTTCTTT
CASSPGTGSDTEAFF
>TRBJ1-1|13|TRBV27|-|-
TGTGCCAGCAGTTGGGATAAGGGGACTGAAGCTTTCTTT
CASSWDKGTEAFF
>TRBJ1-1|13|TRBV6-5|-|-
TGTGCCAGCAGTCAGGGGAGGGGCACTGAAGCTTTCTTT
CASSQGRGTEAFF
>TRBJ2-3|14|TRBV7-6|-|-
TGTGCCAGCAGCTCCAACCTCCGGGCAGATACGCAGTATTTT
CASSSNLRADTQYF
>TRBJ2-3|13|TRBV5-1|-|-
TGCGCCAGCAGCGGGGCGATAGTAGATACGCAGTATTTT
CASSGAIVDTQYF
>TRBJ1-3|16|TRBV9|-|once
TGTGCCAGCAGCGTAGATCAGTCGATCTCTGGAAACACCATATATTTT
CASSVDQSISGNTIYF
>TRBJ1-1|14|TRBV5-1|TRBD1|-
TGCGCCAGCAGGGACAGGGAAGGGGACACTGAAGCTTTCTTT
CASRDREGDTEAFF
>TRBJ1-2|13|TRBV7-9|-|-
TGTGCCAGCAGCTTACGAGGGCCGCGAGGCTACACCTTC
CASSLRGPRGYTF
>TRBJ2-3|18|TRBV5-4|TRBD1|-
TGTGCCAGCAGCTTAACCGGGACAGGGGTTCGGGGCACAGATACGCAGTATTTT
CASSLTGTGVRGTDTQYF
>TRBJ2-1|14|TRBV9|-|-
TGTGCCAGCAGCCCCCCAGACTCCTACAATGAGCAGTTCTTC
CASSPPDSYNEQFF
>TRBJ2-3|15|TRBV9|-|-
TGTGCCAGCAGCGTGTACGGGGAAGGTACAGATACGCAGTATTTT
CASSVYGEGTDTQYF
>TRBJ1-6|15|TRBV7-9|TRBD1|-
TGTGCCAGCAGCTTAGGGGACAGGGCCGCCTCACCCCTCCACTTT
CASSLGDRAASPLHF
>TRBJ1-4|21|TRBV15|TRBD1|-
TGTGCCACCAGCAGGGCCGGGACAGGGACGAGACAATCGAGCCCTAATGAAAAACTGTTTTTT
CATSRAGTGTRQSSPNEKLFF
>TRBJ1-1|14|TRBV4-1|-|-
TGCGCCAGCAGCCAAGTTGAGGGAGGCACTGAAGCTTTCTTT
CASSQVEGGTEAFF
>TRBJ1-2|16|TRBV9|TRBD1|-
TGTGCCAGCAGCGTAGCTGGACAGGGGAGCGACCCTGGCTACACCTTC
CASSVAGQGSDPGYTF
>TRBJ2-1|17|TRBV7-9|TRBD2|-
TGTGCCAGCAGCTCCCCTCCCAGGAGCGGGAGGTGGGATGAGCAGTTCTTC
CASSSPPRSGRWDEQFF
>TRBJ2-3|16|TRBV27|TRBD2|-
TGTGCCAGCAGTATGAGGGCGGGGGGCTACACAGATACGCAGTATTTT
CASSMRAGGYTDTQYF
>TRBJ1-1|13|TRBV5-1|-|-
TGCGCCAGCAGCTTGGCCTTGAACACTGAAGCTTTCTTT
CASSLALNTEAFF
>TRBJ2-2|16|TRBV9|-|-
TGTGCCAGCAGCACCTGGACTAACCGCAACACCGGGGAGCTGTTTTTT
CASSTWTNRNTGELFF
>TRBJ1-1|12|TRBV5-4|-|few
TGTGCCAGCAGCTTGGACGGGTTAGAAGCTTTCTTT
CASSLDGLEAFF
>TRBJ1-2|14|TRBV27|-|-
TGTGCCAGCAGTTTATCGCGTGATTTGCGGGGCTACACCTTC
CASSLSRDLRGYTF
>TRBJ2-3|15|TRBV9|-|-
TGTGCCAGCAGCGTTGTTTTGGCACCCACAGATACGCAGTATTTT
CASSVVLAPTDTQYF
>TRBJ2-7|14|TRBV27|-|once
TGTGCCAGCAGGGCGGACACCCTCTCCTACGAGCAGTACTTC
CASRADTLSYEQYF
>TRBJ2-1|14|TRBV4-1|-|-
TGCGCCAGCAGCCAAGACCCCGGGAGCGATGAGCAGTTCTTC
CASSQDPGSDEQFF
>TRBJ1-2|12|TRBV28|-|-
TGTGCCAGCAGTCGCGGACAATCGGGCTACACTTTC
CASSRGQSGYTF
>TRBJ2-7|13|TRBV5-6|TRBD1|few
TGTGCCAGCAGCTTAGGGACAGGGGGCGAGCAGTACTTC
CASSLGTGGEQYF
>TRBJ1-1|14|TRBV6-6|TRBD1|-
TGTGCCAGCAGACCGGGACAGGAGAACACTGAAGCTTTCTTT
CASRPGQENTEAFF
>TRBJ2-7|11|TRBV30|-|few
TGTGCCTGGAGTTCATCCTACGAGCAGTACTTC
CAWSSSYEQYF
>TRBJ1-1|14|TRBV9|-|once
TGTGCCAGCAGCACGCGGGAGGACAACACTGAAGCTTTCTTT
CASSTREDNTEAFF